The clone carrying this TCR beta chain occurred many times. As yet, its antigen is unknown. CDR1 and CDR2 (germline): SGHRS, YFSETQ. V was pared by 8 bases and J by 2 bases, with 14 bases between. This CDR3 is built from 13 residues. About 500 ng RNA was reverse transcribed with alpha and beta constant-region primers. Alpha and beta chain libraries were made separately by chain-specific third strand synthesis with multiplexing indices. All rearrangements within a chain used one primer pair; cDNA molecules carried barcodes. Using its own MiXCR run on the 5' RACE reads, TCRdb lists one record per CDR3 protein. The table lists more than 15,000 distinct CDR3 sequences, 8.5% to 9% of them singletons. Follow-up blood was drawn about 14 weeks, roughly three months, after antiretroviral therapy began. Whole blood was used without fractionation, so all unsorted peripheral T cells were included. A roughly 2.5 ml peripheral blood sample was taken for RNA.

The sample comes from a study of HIV-infected patients and healthy controls. General observations from the study: CDR3 sharing between individuals was lower in HIV-infected patients than in healthy controls.

Sequenced material: blood, taken during antiretroviral therapy. The TCR comes from an adult with HIV infection. The gene calls are TRBV5-1 and TRBJ2-7; D is possibly TRBD2 (5 bases). The DNA for the CDR3 is TGCGCCAGTCGGACTCAACTAACCTACGAGCAGTACTTC. Protein: CASRTQLTYEQYF.